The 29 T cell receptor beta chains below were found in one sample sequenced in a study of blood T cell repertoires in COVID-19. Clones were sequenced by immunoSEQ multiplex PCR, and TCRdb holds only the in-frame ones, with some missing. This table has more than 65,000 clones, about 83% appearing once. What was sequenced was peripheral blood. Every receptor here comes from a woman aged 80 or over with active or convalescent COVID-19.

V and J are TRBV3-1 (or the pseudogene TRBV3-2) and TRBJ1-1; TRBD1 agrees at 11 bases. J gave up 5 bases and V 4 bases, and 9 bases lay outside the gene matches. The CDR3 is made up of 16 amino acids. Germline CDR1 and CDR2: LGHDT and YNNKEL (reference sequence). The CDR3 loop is CASSLFYGQGATEAFF. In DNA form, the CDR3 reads TGTGCCAGCAGCCTATTTTATGGACAGGGGGCAACTGAAGCTTTCTTT.

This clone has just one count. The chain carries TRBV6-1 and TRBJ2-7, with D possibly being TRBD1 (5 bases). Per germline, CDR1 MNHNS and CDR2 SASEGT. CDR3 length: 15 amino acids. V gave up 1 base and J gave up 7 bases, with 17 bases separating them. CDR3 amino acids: CASSEGQGWAREQYF. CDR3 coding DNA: TGTGCCAGCAGTGAAGGGCAGGGATGGGCAAGGGAGCAGTACTTC.

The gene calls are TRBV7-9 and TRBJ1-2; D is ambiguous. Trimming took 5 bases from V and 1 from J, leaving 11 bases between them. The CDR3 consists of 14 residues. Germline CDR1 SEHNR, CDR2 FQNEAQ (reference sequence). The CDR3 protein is CASSTTGVNYGYTF. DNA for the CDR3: TGTGCCAGCAGCACCACGGGAGTTAACTATGGCTACACCTTC.

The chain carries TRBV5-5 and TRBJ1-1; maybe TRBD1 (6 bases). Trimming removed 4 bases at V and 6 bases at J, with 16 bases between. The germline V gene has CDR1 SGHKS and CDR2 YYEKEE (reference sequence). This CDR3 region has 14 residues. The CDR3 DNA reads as TGTGCCAGCAGCCCGGGCCGGGGGGCGGCTGAAGCTTTCTTT. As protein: CASSPGRGAAEAFF.

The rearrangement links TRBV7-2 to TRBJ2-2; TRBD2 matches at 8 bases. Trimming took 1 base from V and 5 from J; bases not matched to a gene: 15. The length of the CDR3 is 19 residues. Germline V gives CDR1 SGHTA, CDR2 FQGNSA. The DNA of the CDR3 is TGTGCCAGCAGCTTAGGCAGCGGGAGAAGAATCGGCGGTACCGGGGAGCTGTTTTTT. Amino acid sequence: CASSLGSGRRIGGTGELFF.

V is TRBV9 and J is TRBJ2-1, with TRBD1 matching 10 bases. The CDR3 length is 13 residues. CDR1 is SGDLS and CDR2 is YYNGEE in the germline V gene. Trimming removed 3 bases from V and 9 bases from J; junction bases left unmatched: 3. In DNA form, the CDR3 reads TGTGCCAGCAGCGCCGGGACAGGGGCTGAGCAGTTCTTC. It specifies CASSAGTGAEQFF.

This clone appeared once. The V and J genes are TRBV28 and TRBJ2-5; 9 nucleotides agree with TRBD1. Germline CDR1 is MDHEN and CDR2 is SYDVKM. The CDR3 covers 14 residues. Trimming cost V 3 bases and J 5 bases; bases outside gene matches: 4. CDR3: CASSFRTGEETQYF. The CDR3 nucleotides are TGTGCCAGCAGTTTTCGGACAGGGGAGGAGACCCAGTACTTC. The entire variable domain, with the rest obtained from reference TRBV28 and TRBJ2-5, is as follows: DVKVTQSSRYLVKRTGEKVFLECVQDMDHENMFWYRQDPGLGLRLIYFSYDVKMKEKGDIPEGYSVSREKKERFSLILESASTNQTSMYLCASSFRTGEETQYFGPGTRLLVL.

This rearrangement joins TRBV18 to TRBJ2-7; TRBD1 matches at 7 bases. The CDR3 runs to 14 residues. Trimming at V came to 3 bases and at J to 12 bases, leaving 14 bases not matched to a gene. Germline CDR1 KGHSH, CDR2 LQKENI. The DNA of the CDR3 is TGTGCCAGCTCACCCCAAAGTCGAGAGACAGGGCTGTACTTC. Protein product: CASSPQSRETGLYF.

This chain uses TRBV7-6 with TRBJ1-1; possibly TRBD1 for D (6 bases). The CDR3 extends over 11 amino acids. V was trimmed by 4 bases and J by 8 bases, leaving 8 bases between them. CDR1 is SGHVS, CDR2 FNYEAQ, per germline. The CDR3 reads CASSYGTEAFF. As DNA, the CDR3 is TGTGCCAGCAGCTACGGGACAGAAGCTTTCTTT.

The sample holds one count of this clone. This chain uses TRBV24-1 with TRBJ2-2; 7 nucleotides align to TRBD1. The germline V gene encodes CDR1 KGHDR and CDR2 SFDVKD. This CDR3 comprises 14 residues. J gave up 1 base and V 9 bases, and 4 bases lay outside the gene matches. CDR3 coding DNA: TGTGCCACCCAGTACAGGGGGAACACCGGGGAGCTGTTTTTT. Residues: CATQYRGNTGELFF.

CDR3 in amino acids: CASSDGGGWTEAFF. CDR3 nucleotide sequence: TGCGCCAGCAGTGATGGGGGGGGCTGGACTGAAGCTTTCTTT. The chain links TRBV10-2 to TRBJ1-1; D possibly corresponds to TRBD1 (6 bases). The CDR3 is 14 residues long. Trimming stripped 3 bases from V and 5 bases from J, with 13 bases between. In germline, CDR1 is WSHSY, CDR2 SAAADI.

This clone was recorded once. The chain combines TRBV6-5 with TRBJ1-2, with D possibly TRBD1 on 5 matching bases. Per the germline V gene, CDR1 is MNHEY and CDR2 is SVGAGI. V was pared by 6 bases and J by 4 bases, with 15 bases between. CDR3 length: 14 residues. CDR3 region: CASRASAGGYGYTF. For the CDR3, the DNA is TGTGCCAGCAGGGCCAGTGCGGGGGGCTATGGCTACACCTTC.

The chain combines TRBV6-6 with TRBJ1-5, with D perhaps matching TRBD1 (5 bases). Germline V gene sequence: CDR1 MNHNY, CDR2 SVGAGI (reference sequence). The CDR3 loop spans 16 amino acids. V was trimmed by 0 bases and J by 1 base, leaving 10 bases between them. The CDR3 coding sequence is TGTGCCAGCAGTTACTCGAGCGGGGGAAGCAATCAGCCCCAGCATTTT. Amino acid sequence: CASSYSSGGSNQPQHF.

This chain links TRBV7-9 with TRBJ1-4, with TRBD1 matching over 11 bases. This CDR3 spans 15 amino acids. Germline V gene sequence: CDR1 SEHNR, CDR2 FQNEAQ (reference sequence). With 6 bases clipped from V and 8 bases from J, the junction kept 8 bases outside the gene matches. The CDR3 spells CASRFTGTGGEKLFF. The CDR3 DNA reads TGTGCCAGCAGATTCACCGGGACAGGGGGAGAAAAACTGTTTTTT.

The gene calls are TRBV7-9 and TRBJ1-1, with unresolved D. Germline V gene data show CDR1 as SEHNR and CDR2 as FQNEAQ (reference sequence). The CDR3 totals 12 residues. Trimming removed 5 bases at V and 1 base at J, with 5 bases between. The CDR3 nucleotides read TGTGCCAGCAGCAAACAGAACACTGAAGCTTTCTTT. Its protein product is CASSKQNTEAFF. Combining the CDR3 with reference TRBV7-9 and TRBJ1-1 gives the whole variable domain DTGVSQNPRHKITKRGQNVTFRCDPISEHNRLYWYRQTLGQGPEFLTYFQNEAQLEKSRLLSDRFSAERPKGSFSTLEIQRTEQGDSAMYLCASSKQNTEAFFGQGTRLTVV.

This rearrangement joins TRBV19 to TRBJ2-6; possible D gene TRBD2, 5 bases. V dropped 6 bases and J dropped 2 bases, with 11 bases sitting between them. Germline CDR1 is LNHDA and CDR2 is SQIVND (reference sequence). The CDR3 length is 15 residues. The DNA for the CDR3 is TGTGCCAGTAGCGCGGGTGGGCCTGGGGCCAACGTCCTGACTTTC. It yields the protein CASSAGGPGANVLTF.

This chain's CDR3 is CASGYHDRRNYGYTF. The DNA for the CDR3 is TGTGCCAGCGGTTACCACGACAGGAGGAACTATGGCTACACCTTC. The chain carries TRBV5-6 and TRBJ1-2, with a tentative D call TRBD1 (6 bases). Germline values: CDR1 SGHDT, CDR2 YYEEEE. Trimming removed 7 bases from V and 2 bases from J, with 18 bases in between. The CDR3 covers 15 residues.

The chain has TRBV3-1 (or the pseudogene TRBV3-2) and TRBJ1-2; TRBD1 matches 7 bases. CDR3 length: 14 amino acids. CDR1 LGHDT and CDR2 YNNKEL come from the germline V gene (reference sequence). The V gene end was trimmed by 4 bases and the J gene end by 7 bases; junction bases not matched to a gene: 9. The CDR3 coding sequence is TGTGCCAGCAGCCTCGGGAGGGGGCAGGGTGGCTACACCTTC. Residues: CASSLGRGQGGYTF.

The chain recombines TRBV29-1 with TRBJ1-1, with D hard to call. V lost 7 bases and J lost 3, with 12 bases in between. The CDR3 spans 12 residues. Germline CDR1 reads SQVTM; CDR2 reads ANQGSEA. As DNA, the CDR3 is TGCAGCGACCTCGAGTTGGACACTGAAGCTTTCTTT. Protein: CSDLELDTEAFF.

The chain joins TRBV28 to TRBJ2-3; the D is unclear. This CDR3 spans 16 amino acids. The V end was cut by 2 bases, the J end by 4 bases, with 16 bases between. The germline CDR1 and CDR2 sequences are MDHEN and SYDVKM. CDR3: CASSLGWSTAPDTQYF. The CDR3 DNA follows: TGTGCCAGCAGTTTAGGTTGGTCTACCGCCCCAGATACGCAGTATTTT.

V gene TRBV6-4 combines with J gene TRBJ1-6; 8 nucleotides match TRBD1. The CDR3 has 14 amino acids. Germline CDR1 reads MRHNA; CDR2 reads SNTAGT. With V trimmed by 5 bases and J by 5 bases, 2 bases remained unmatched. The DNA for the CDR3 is TGTGCCAGCAGTCGGACAGGGAATAATTCACCCCTCCACTTT. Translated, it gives CASSRTGNNSPLHF.

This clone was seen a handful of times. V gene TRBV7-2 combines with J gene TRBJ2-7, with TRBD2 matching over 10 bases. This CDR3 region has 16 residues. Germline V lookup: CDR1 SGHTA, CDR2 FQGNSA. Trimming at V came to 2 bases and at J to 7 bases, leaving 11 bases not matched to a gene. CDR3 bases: TGTGCCAGCAGCTTACTAGCGGGAGTCTCGGGGAGGGAGCAGTACTTC. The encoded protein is CASSLLAGVSGREQYF.

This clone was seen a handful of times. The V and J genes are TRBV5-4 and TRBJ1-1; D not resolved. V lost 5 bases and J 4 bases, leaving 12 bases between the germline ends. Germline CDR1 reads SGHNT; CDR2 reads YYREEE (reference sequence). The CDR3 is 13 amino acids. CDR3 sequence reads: CASRPREGTEAFF. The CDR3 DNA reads TGTGCCAGCAGACCGCGGGAGGGCACTGAAGCTTTCTTT.

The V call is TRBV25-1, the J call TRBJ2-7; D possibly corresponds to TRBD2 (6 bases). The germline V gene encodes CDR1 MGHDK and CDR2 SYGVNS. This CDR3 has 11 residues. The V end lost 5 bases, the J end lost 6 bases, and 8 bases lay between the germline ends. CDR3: CASSLASEQYF. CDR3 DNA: TGTGCCAGCAGTCTAGCGAGCGAGCAGTACTTC.

The CDR3 spells CASSQDGQGSGELFF. The CDR3 DNA reads as TGCGCCAGCAGCCAAGATGGGCAGGGGTCCGGGGAGCTGTTTTTT. This chain connects TRBV4-3 to TRBJ2-2; D may be TRBD1 (6 bases). The CDR3 has 15 residues. V dropped 0 bases and J dropped 6 bases, with 11 bases sitting between them. Germline-derived CDR1 and CDR2 are LGHNA and YSLEER.

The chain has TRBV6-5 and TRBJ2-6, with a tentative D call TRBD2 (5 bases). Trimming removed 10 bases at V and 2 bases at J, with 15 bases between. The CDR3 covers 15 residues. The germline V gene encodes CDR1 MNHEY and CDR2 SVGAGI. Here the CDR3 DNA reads TGTGCCAACTCGGTCTCGGGGACTGGGGCCAACGTCCTGACTTTC. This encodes CANSVSGTGANVLTF.

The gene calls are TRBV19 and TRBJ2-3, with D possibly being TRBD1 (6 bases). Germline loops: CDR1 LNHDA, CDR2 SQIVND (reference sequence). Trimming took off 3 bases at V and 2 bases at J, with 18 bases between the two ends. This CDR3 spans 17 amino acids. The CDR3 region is CASSISHRGKFTDTQYF. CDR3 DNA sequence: TGTGCCAGTAGTATCTCCCATAGGGGGAAGTTCACAGATACGCAGTATTTT.

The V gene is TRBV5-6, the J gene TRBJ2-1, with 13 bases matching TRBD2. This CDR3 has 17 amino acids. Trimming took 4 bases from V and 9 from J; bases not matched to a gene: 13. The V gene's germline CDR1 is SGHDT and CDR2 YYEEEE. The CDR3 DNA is TGTGCCAGCAGCACCAGGTGGACTAGCGGGGGACGAGGTGAGCAGTTCTTC. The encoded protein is CASSTRWTSGGRGEQFF.

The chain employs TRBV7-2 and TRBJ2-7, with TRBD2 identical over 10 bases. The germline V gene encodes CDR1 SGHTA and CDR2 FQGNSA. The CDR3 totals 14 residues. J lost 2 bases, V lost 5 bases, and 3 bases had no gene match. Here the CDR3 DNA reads TGTGCCAGCAGCACGACTAGCGGGCCCTACGAGCAGTACTTC. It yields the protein CASSTTSGPYEQYF.